Detailed here is one T cell receptor (beta chain). This table comes from immunoSEQ multiplex PCR, and its TCRdb copy is limited to in-frame clones, with some not included. The data show under 1,100,000 clones, around 76% seen once. The sample belongs to a study of shared clonotypes between healthy human individuals. Germline lookup yields CDR1 GTSNPN and CDR2 SVGIG (reference sequence). The ends lost 3 bases at V and 4 bases at J; junction bases unmatched: 8. The CDR3 runs 15 residues. The chain couples TRBV30 to TRBJ2-7, with 11 bases lining up with TRBD1. This receptor was taken from a man aged 18 to 35 in good health. What was sequenced was memory CD4+ T cells sorted from blood. The subset here: CD45RA-negative fraction. CDR3 sequence: CAWRGTGGRGYEQYF. As DNA, the CDR3 is TGTGCCTGGAGGGGGACAGGGGGTAGAGGGTACGAGCAGTACTTC.